This T cell receptor (beta chain) emerged from a study of T cell responses to AZD1222 COVID-19 vaccine. The assay was immunoSEQ multiplex PCR, and TCRdb's table has in-frame clones only and misses some. The data show approximately 110,000 clones, 70% to 90% seen once. This clone was picked up one time. The CDR3 sequence is 15 residues long. V was cut by 3 bases and J by 0 bases, with 14 bases left in between. Germline V gives CDR1 GTSNPN, CDR2 SVGIG (reference sequence). The sequences come from peripheral blood, collected on day 0 of AZD1222 vaccination. The rearrangement joins TRBV30 to TRBJ1-1; D unclear. The sequence derives from an adult in good health. DNA of the CDR3: TGTGCCTGGAGCCCCGGCGAGGGCTTGAACACTGAAGCTTTCTTT. This encodes CAWSPGEGLNTEAFF.